This T cell receptor (beta chain) originates from a study of blood T cells in healthy people across ages. A sample-barcoded 5' primer and a J-beta primer mix were used in a second PCR of about 7 to 12 cycles. TCRdb reanalysed the 5' RACE reads using MiXCR and keeps one entry per CDR3 protein. The sample consists of 790,000 or so distinct CDR3 sequences, about 61% of them appearing once. CDR3 length: 15 residues. Germline CDR1 is LGHNA and CDR2 is YSLEER. V shed 4 bases and J 7 bases; nucleotides not matched to a gene: 11. The sequence derives from a man aged 40-50 years in good health. The sample comprised blood. The chain couples TRBV4-3 to TRBJ2-3; 7 nucleotides align to TRBD2. The CDR3 loop reads CASSPWGEGLNTQYF. The CDR3 region has the DNA TGCGCCAGCAGCCCCTGGGGGGAGGGCCTCAATACGCAGTATTTT.